This T cell receptor (beta chain) stems from a study of patients and donors after allogeneic stem cell transplantation. This clonotype appeared a few times. Via MiXCR, TCRdb re-called the RT-PCR reads, giving one row per CDR3 protein. This sample has 150,000 to 200,000 distinct CDR3 sequences, with approximately 30% found just once. Germline loops: CDR1 MNHEY, CDR2 SVGAGI. This CDR3 region has 17 residues. V gave up 0 bases and J gave up 3 bases, with 17 bases separating them. The sequence came from a human donor who was either an allogeneic HSCT recipient or a stem cell or donor lymphocyte infusion donor (not recorded which). It is not recorded whose cells these are; they may come from a transplant donor. The sequencing sample was made of blood, either unsorted or a sorted T cell fraction (not recorded which). This rearrangement joins TRBV6-5 to TRBJ1-2; perhaps TRBD1 as D (5 bases). The CDR3 region is CASSYSMVEGSDYGYTF. The CDR3 DNA sequence: TGTGCCAGCAGTTACTCTATGGTGGAGGGGAGTGACTATGGCTACACCTTC.